Sequencing of this TCR beta chain was carried out in a study of EBV T-cell therapy then PD-1 blockade in nasopharyngeal carcinoma. This table comes from immunoSEQ multiplex PCR, and its TCRdb copy is limited to in-frame clones, with some not included. The data show more than 20,000 clones, with 70% to 85% seen just once and 24% held by the top ten. Specified treatment: AdE1-LMPpoly-expanded autologous EBV-specific T-cell therapy followed by anti-PD-1 nivolumab. This CDR3 has 13 residues. Germline CDR1 and CDR2: SEHNR and FQNEAQ (reference sequence). Trimming removed 5 bases from V and 7 bases from J, with 15 bases in between. A remark on this clone: Its specificity is not known.

V usage is TRBV7-9 and J usage is TRBJ2-7; D call uncertain. Sequencing used CD8+ T cells from blood, obtained at day -245 from a patient whose treatment included autologous EBV-specific T cells and nivolumab. This TCR was recovered from a man aged 40-55 years with nasopharyngeal carcinoma. In DNA form, the CDR3 reads TGTGCCAGCAGCCACACCATAGACGGGGAGCAGTACTTC. Protein: CASSHTIDGEQYF.